A selection of T cell receptor beta chains follows, all from one sample in a study of CD8+ T cells in alopecia areata. The method was immunoSEQ multiplex PCR; TCRdb's version includes in-frame clones alone and lacks a portion of them. The data contain some 120,000 clones, about three fifths of them seen just once; the ten biggest clones take up 9% to 15%. The sequencing used CD8+ T cells sorted from blood, collected at week 24, from a patient treated with tofacitinib. The receptors originated from a human donor with alopecia areata. Both conserved end residues are part of each CDR3. The D gene is left open where the match is weak. Rows give clone size only sometimes, using once, few, many, or a class for an expanded clone.

TRBJ1-1	TRBD1	TRBV29-1	few	CSAGGRGRTEAFF	TGCAGCGCCGGGGGCAGGGGGCGAACTGAAGCTTTCTTT
TRBJ2-3	TRBD2	TRBV4-3	-	CASSQAGRSGGSGDTQYF	TGCGCCAGCAGCCAAGCAGGACGGAGCGGGGGGTCCGGAGATACGCAGTATTTT
TRBJ1-1	-	TRBV29-1	-	CSVEGGTMNTEAFF	TGCAGCGTTGAAGGTGGGACAATGAACACTGAAGCTTTCTTT
TRBJ2-3	-	TRBV5-4	-	CASSLKVSGPSTDTQYF	TGTGCCAGCAGCCTTAAGGTTAGCGGACCTAGCACAGATACGCAGTATTTT
TRBJ1-6	-	TRBV27	-	CASSFRTNSPLHF	TGTGCCAGCAGTTTTCGTACCAATTCACCCCTCCACTTT
TRBJ2-7	-	TRBV6-5	-	CASTGTDSYEQYF	TGTGCCAGCACCGGGACGGACTCCTACGAGCAGTACTTC
TRBJ1-1	-	TRBV7-8	-	CASSSPLGSHTEAFF	TGTGCCAGCAGCTCGCCCCTGGGGTCTCACACTGAAGCTTTCTTT
TRBJ2-5	-	TRBV11-2	-	CASSPRTPQETQYF	TGTGCCAGCAGCCCCCGGACACCACAAGAGACCCAGTACTTC
TRBJ2-5	-	TRBV19	few	CASALRDQGETQYF	TGTGCCAGTGCGTTGAGAGACCAAGGGGAGACCCAGTACTTC
TRBJ2-7	-	TRBV27	-	CASSQVGGPIYEQYF	TGTGCCAGCAGTCAGGTGGGGGGGCCCATCTACGAGCAGTACTTC
TRBJ2-7	-	TRBV11-2	-	CASSFGTVYEQYF	TGTGCCAGCAGCTTTGGGACGGTCTACGAGCAGTACTTC
TRBJ1-5	TRBD1	TRBV7-2	few	CASSLTGTGGRQPQHF	TGTGCCAGCAGCTTAACCGGGACAGGGGGCAGGCAGCCCCAGCATTTT
TRBJ2-7	-	TRBV5-6	once	CASSLVGQSSYEQYF	TGTGCCAGCAGCTTAGTCGGACAAAGCTCCTACGAGCAGTACTTC
TRBJ2-2	TRBD1	TRBV7-3	few	CASSLTGSAGELFF	TGTGCCAGCAGCTTGACAGGGTCAGCCGGGGAGCTGTTTTTT
TRBJ2-3	-	TRBV7-9	-	CASSQRLSESTDTQYF	TGTGCCAGCAGCCAGCGACTTAGCGAGAGCACAGATACGCAGTATTTT
TRBJ1-5	TRBD1	TRBV19	-	CASSIGGQGRNQPQHF	TGTGCCAGTAGTATTGGGGGACAGGGGCGCAATCAGCCCCAGCATTTT
TRBJ1-5	-	TRBV27	-	CASSLFSQDQPQHF	TGTGCCAGCAGTTTATTTTCCCAGGATCAGCCCCAGCATTTT
TRBJ1-4	-	TRBV13	-	CASSLRESPSNEKLFF	TGTGCCAGCAGCTTAAGGGAGTCTCCGAGTAATGAAAAACTGTTTTTT
TRBJ2-2	-	TRBV9	-	CASSGRGHIFTGELFF	TGTGCCAGCAGCGGTAGGGGACACATCTTCACCGGGGAGCTGTTTTTT
TRBJ2-1	-	TRBV27	few	CASSLSTTIPSSYNEQFF	TGTGCCAGCAGTTTGTCAACTACCATACCGAGCTCCTACAATGAGCAGTTCTTC
TRBJ2-1	-	TRBV2	-	CASSLFGGNEQFF	TGTGCCAGCAGCCTATTCGGAGGCAATGAGCAGTTCTTC
TRBJ2-6	TRBD1	TRBV15	-	CATSRPSMGTATSGANVLTF	TGTGCCACCAGCAGACCGAGTATGGGGACAGCGACGTCTGGGGCCAACGTCCTGACTTTC
TRBJ2-3	-	TRBV6-6	-	CASSYSTGATDTQYF	TGTGCCAGCAGTTACTCGACCGGGGCCACAGATACGCAGTATTTT
TRBJ2-7	TRBD2	TRBV13	-	CASSLPGGDEQYF	TGTGCCAGCAGCCTCCCGGGGGGTGACGAGCAGTACTTC
TRBJ2-6	-	TRBV4-3	few	CASSNDPGSGANVLTF	TGCGCCAGCAGCAACGACCCGGGTTCTGGGGCCAACGTCCTGACTTTC
TRBJ2-7	TRBD1	TRBV18	-	CASSPGTGQGNEQYF	TGTGCCAGCTCACCTGGTACAGGACAGGGGAACGAGCAGTACTTC
TRBJ1-4	TRBD1	TRBV27	few	CASSLTQQGAYEKLFF	TGTGCCAGCAGTTTAACCCAACAGGGGGCTTATGAAAAACTGTTTTTT
TRBJ1-4	TRBD1	TRBV27	-	CASSQGGRLAEKLFF	TGTGCCAGCAGTCAAGGGGGCAGACTCGCCGAAAAACTGTTTTTT
TRBJ2-1	-	TRBV7-2	-	CASSPRGAHNEQFF	TGTGCCAGCAGCCCTCGGGGGGCTCACAATGAGCAGTTCTTC
TRBJ2-7	-	TRBV5-6	-	CASSLVGESYEQYF	TGTGCCAGCAGCTTGGTTGGGGAGAGCTACGAGCAGTACTTC
TRBJ2-7	-	TRBV9	few	CASSVFGDSTYEQYF	TGTGCCAGCAGCGTATTCGGGGACTCAACCTACGAGCAGTACTTC
TRBJ2-5	-	TRBV6-5	-	CASSYGTGEGETQYF	TGTGCCAGCAGTTACGGAACAGGCGAAGGAGAGACCCAGTACTTC
TRBJ1-5	-	TRBV4-1	few	CASSHYQGYNQPQHF	TGCGCCAGCAGCCACTACCAGGGTTACAATCAGCCCCAGCATTTT
TRBJ1-1	-	TRBV13	few	CASSLQETNTEAFF	TGTGCCAGCAGCTTACAGGAAACGAACACTGAAGCTTTCTTT
TRBJ2-7	TRBD1	TRBV5-4	-	CASSWTGQGPHEQYF	TGTGCCAGCAGCTGGACTGGACAGGGGCCCCACGAGCAGTACTTC
TRBJ1-5	-	TRBV12-5	-	CASGHQSNQPQHF	TGTGCTAGTGGTCACCAGAGCAATCAGCCCCAGCATTTT
TRBJ2-1	TRBD1	TRBV7-9	-	CASSLLTGGAYNEQFF	TGTGCCAGCAGCTTGCTGACAGGGGGCGCCTACAATGAGCAGTTCTTC
TRBJ2-7	-	TRBV6-5	-	CASSYGRTSSYEQYF	TGTGCCAGCAGTTACGGGCGGACTTCCTCCTACGAGCAGTACTTC
TRBJ2-1	TRBD2	TRBV15	-	CATSSSELAGPNEQFF	TGTGCCACCAGCAGTTCGGAACTAGCGGGACCCAATGAGCAGTTCTTC
TRBJ2-1	TRBD1	TRBV11-2	-	CASSLEGQISYNEQFF	TGTGCCAGCAGCTTAGAGGGACAGATCTCCTACAATGAGCAGTTCTTC
TRBJ1-4	-	TRBV13	-	CASSLAQGGEKLFF	TGTGCCAGCAGCTTAGCCCAGGGTGGAGAAAAACTGTTTTTT
TRBJ2-1	TRBD2	TRBV11-1	-	CASSSGLAGVSYNEQFF	TGTGCCAGCAGCTCCGGACTAGCGGGAGTCTCCTACAATGAGCAGTTCTTC